This T cell receptor (beta chain) was captured in a study of shared clonotypes between healthy human individuals. Every immunoSEQ plate was one replicate of a subset's evenly spread DNA. The method was immunoSEQ multiplex PCR; TCRdb's version includes in-frame clones alone and lacks a portion of them. This table has about 2,200,000 clones, more than 85% appearing once. This clone has just a few counts. The same CDR3 is also encoded by other DNA sequences in this sample. After removal of 5 bases from V and 7 bases from J, the junction contained 4 bases not matched to a gene. The CDR3 length is 12 residues. Germline CDR1 reads SEHNR; CDR2 reads FQNEAQ (reference sequence). Naivety among CD8 cells was defined by CD45RO negativity and positive CCR7 selection, thereby excluding terminally differentiated effector memory CD45RA+ cells. Recent acute infections and vaccinations were absent in the healthy HIV-negative adult donors.

The sequence came from a man between 18 and 29 years old in good health. Some clones in this sample may be carry-over from other donors' samples. The gene calls are TRBV7-9 and TRBJ2-7, with 8 nucleotides matching TRBD2. Sequencing was carried out using naive CD8+ T cells from PBMCs. CDR3 in DNA: TGTGCCAGCAGCCTCGGGAGGGGGGAGCAGTACTTC. Translation gives CASSLGRGEQYF. Using reference TRBV7-9 and TRBJ2-7 for the parts outside the CDR3, the full variable domain is DTGVSQNPRHKITKRGQNVTFRCDPISEHNRLYWYRQTLGQGPEFLTYFQNEAQLEKSRLLSDRFSAERPKGSFSTLEIQRTEQGDSAMYLCASSLGRGEQYFGPGTRLTVT.